Shown below are 31 T cell receptor beta chains from a single sample sequenced in a study of beta chain features in type 1 diabetes. Reverse transcribing all isolated RNA meant expressed TCRB transcripts were sequenced. Method: immunoSEQ multiplex PCR; TCRdb's copy keeps in-frame clones and lacks some. The sample consists of approximately 360,000 clones, 10% to 15% of them appearing once. General study points: Moderate but significant shortening of TCRB CDR3s was recorded in all four CD4+ subsets from Type 1 diabetes patients.

No antigen has been identified for these receptors. The sequencing sample was made of naive CD4+ T cells from blood. These receptors all stem from a young woman with type 1 diabetes.

A few counts support this clone. The J gene is TRBJ1-6, the V gene TRBV19; no reliable D call. The germline gives CDR1 LNHDA, CDR2 SQIVND (reference sequence). Trimming cost V 7 bases and J 7 bases, with 20 bases left between them. This CDR3 region has 16 residues. CDR3 loop: CASNRMSEGRNSPLHF. The CDR3 DNA follows: TGTGCCAGTAATCGAATGAGTGAAGGGAGGAATTCACCCCTCCACTTT.

This clone has just a few counts. This sequence joins TRBV4-1 and TRBJ2-5; the match to TRBD2 covers 11 bases. The V gene's germline CDR1 is MGHRA and CDR2 YSYEKL. The CDR3 contains 17 residues. The V gene end was trimmed by 1 base and the J gene end by 2 bases; junction bases not matched to a gene: 6. CDR3: CASSQADIAGGQETQYF. DNA for the CDR3: TGCGCCAGCAGCCAAGCCGATATAGCGGGGGGGCAAGAGACCCAGTACTTC.

J is TRBJ1-2 and V is TRBV28; 10 positions match TRBD1. The CDR3 loop spans 13 amino acids. The germline CDR1 and CDR2 sequences are MDHEN and SYDVKM. The V and J ends lost 6 bases and 5 bases, in that order; junction bases with no gene match: 3. The DNA of the CDR3 is TGTGCCAGCAGCTGGGGACAGGGGTATGGCTACACCTTC. As protein: CASSWGQGYGYTF.

Only a few counts were recorded for this clone. The chain uses TRBV6-5 and TRBJ2-7; 7 nucleotides match TRBD1. Germline CDR1 is MNHEY and CDR2 is SVGAGI. This CDR3 comprises 14 residues. V was pared by 0 bases and J by 6 bases, with 5 bases of the junction left unmatched. CDR3 amino acids: CASSYSTGRAEQYF. The CDR3 DNA is TGTGCCAGCAGTTACTCGACAGGGCGGGCCGAGCAGTACTTC.

This clone was counted between two and nine times. The rearrangement uses TRBV6-5 and TRBJ2-7; 7 bases align to TRBD1. The CDR3 contains 14 residues. V shed 0 bases and J 6 bases; nucleotides not matched to a gene: 5. Germline V CDR1 and CDR2: MNHEY, SVGAGI. The CDR3 sequence: CASSYSVAGGEQYF. CDR3 nucleotides: TGTGCCAGCAGTTACTCGGTGGCAGGGGGCGAGCAGTACTTC.

This rearrangement joins TRBV9 to TRBJ2-3; 9 bases are shared with TRBD2. Trimming cost V 3 bases and J 10 bases; bases outside gene matches: 15. This CDR3 contains 16 residues. Germline V gene lookup returns CDR1 SGDLS and CDR2 YYNGEE. The CDR3 here is CASSALGLAGLESQYF. In DNA, the CDR3 is TGTGCCAGCAGCGCTCTGGGGCTAGCGGGGCTCGAGTCGCAGTATTTT. Full variable domain (missing parts from reference TRBV9 and TRBJ2-3): DSGVTQTPKHLITATGQRVTLRCSPRSGDLSVYWYQQSLDQGLQFLIQYYNGEERAKGNILERFSAQQFPDLHSELNLSSLELGDSALYFCASSALGLAGLESQYFGPGTRLTVL.

The V and J genes are TRBV27 and TRBJ2-7, with a possible D match to TRBD2 (5 bases). V was cut by 2 bases and J by 3 bases, with 11 bases left in between. Germline V lookup: CDR1 MNHEY, CDR2 SMNVEV (reference sequence). This CDR3 contains 14 residues. As DNA, the CDR3 is TGTGCCAGCAGTTTAGGGGAGACCCTCTACGAGCAGTACTTC. Amino acid sequence: CASSLGETLYEQYF.

The chain employs TRBV5-1 and TRBJ2-1; TRBD2 matches 8 bases. Germline V CDR1 and CDR2: SGHRS, YFSETQ. CDR3 length: 14 amino acids. Trimming removed 10 bases from V and 0 bases from J; junction bases left unmatched: 6. CDR3 in DNA: TGCGCCGCATCTCGGGGGGGCTCCTACAATGAGCAGTTCTTC. Protein sequence: CAASRGGSYNEQFF.

This clone was seen once. The chain has TRBV15 and TRBJ1-1; no definite D call. Trimming took off 6 bases at V and 1 base at J, with 9 bases between the two ends. There are 13 residues in the CDR3. Germline V gives CDR1 LNHNV, CDR2 YYDKDF (reference sequence). The CDR3 DNA reads TGTGCCACCAGTAAACTTAAGAACACTGAAGCTTTCTTT. Its translation: CATSKLKNTEAFF.

This clone was detected only a few times. The J gene is TRBJ1-1, the V gene TRBV4-3; D remains unclear. Between the trimmed V and J ends, which lost 0 bases and 0 bases, there was a span of 8 bases. CDR3 length: 15 residues. Germline V gives CDR1 LGHNA, CDR2 YSLEER. The CDR3: CASSQEEELNTEAFF. CDR3 in DNA: TGCGCCAGCAGCCAAGAGGAGGAGTTGAACACTGAAGCTTTCTTT.

This clone was found a few times. V usage is TRBV9 and J usage is TRBJ2-1; D may be TRBD2 (5 bases). The germline gives CDR1 SGDLS, CDR2 YYNGEE. Trimming cost V 0 bases and J 9 bases, with 10 bases left between them. The CDR3 runs to 13 residues. CDR3 in DNA: TGTGCCAGCAGCGTAGTGGGCCGGGGTGAGCAGTTCTTC. Protein product: CASSVVGRGEQFF.

This clone was found a few times. This chain uses TRBV5-4 with TRBJ1-2; 9 nucleotides align to TRBD1. The CDR3 has 16 residues. Trimming cost V 4 bases and J 2 bases; bases outside gene matches: 9. In germline, CDR1 is SGHNT, CDR2 YYREEE (reference sequence). As DNA, the CDR3 is TGTGCCAGCAGCGTCGGGACAGGGAGGGAAAACTATGGCTACACCTTC. Its protein product is CASSVGTGRENYGYTF.

This chain uses TRBV5-4 with TRBJ2-2; 9 bases agree with TRBD1. There are 16 residues in the CDR3. Germline trimming cut 4 bases from V and 4 bases from J; bases unmatched to any gene: 8. The germline V gene encodes CDR1 SGHNT and CDR2 YYREEE (reference sequence). The CDR3 bases are TGTGCCAGCAGCCAGGACAGGGGTCTGAGCACCGGGGAGCTGTTTTTT. Translation: CASSQDRGLSTGELFF.

The sample holds a few counts of this clone. The chain combines TRBV5-6 with TRBJ1-2; possibly TRBD1 for D (5 bases). The germline V and J ends were trimmed by 10 bases and 5 bases, with 18 bases remaining between them. This CDR3 contains 13 residues. Germline V gives CDR1 SGHDT, CDR2 YYEEEE. The CDR3 DNA follows: TGTGCCGGTAGGACCAGTGGGGGGTATGGCTACACCTTC. Translation: CAGRTSGGYGYTF.

V gene TRBV4-1 combines with J gene TRBJ2-5; D is possibly TRBD2 (5 bases). This CDR3 region has 14 residues. The germline gives CDR1 MGHRA, CDR2 YSYEKL. V was trimmed by 10 bases and J by 7 bases, leaving 22 bases between them. CDR3 residues: CANTTARPSGTQYF. The CDR3 DNA is TGCGCCAACACAACAGCCCGGCCCAGCGGGACCCAGTACTTC.

The chain recombines TRBV29-1 with TRBJ1-1; the D gene is possibly TRBD1 (6 bases). The germline V gene encodes CDR1 SQVTM and CDR2 ANQGSEA. The CDR3 consists of 13 residues. V shed 7 bases and J shed 0 bases, with 12 bases lying between them. CDR3 in DNA: TGCAGCGCCGGGACAAATATGAACACTGAAGCTTTCTTT. It is translated as CSAGTNMNTEAFF. The full variable domain, its missing parts supplied by reference TRBV29-1 and TRBJ1-1, is SAVISQKPSRDICQRGTSLTIQCQVDSQVTMMFWYRQQPGQSLTLIATANQGSEATYESGFVIDKFPISRPNLTFSTLTVSNMSPEDSSIYLCSAGTNMNTEAFFGQGTRLTVV.

This rearrangement joins TRBV6-5 to TRBJ2-7, with D possibly TRBD2 on 6 matching bases. V dropped 0 bases and J dropped 2 bases, with 8 bases sitting between them. The CDR3 spans 14 residues. Germline CDR1 reads MNHEY; CDR2 reads SVGAGI. CDR3 protein: CASSYSEGTYEQYF. The CDR3 DNA sequence: TGTGCCAGCAGTTACTCGGAGGGAACCTACGAGCAGTACTTC.

This clone showed up just a few times. The chain combines TRBV15 with TRBJ1-1, with D perhaps TRBD1 (6 bases). The germline V gene encodes CDR1 LNHNV and CDR2 YYDKDF (reference sequence). The CDR3 consists of 15 residues. The V and J ends lost 8 bases and 1 base respectively, with 17 bases between them. CDR3 nucleotides: TGTGCCACCGCGAAAGGACAGTCGGGGAACACTGAAGCTTTCTTT. Amino acid sequence: CATAKGQSGNTEAFF.

This clone has a handful of counts. The chain is built from TRBV29-1 and TRBJ1-1; a weak D match, TRBD1 (6 bases). CDR3 length: 14 residues. Trimming took 4 bases from V and 1 from J, leaving 13 bases between them. Germline-derived CDR1 and CDR2 are SQVTM and ANQGSEA. This CDR3 reads CSVVVGGPNTEAFF. In nucleotides, the CDR3 is TGCAGCGTTGTAGTGGGGGGGCCGAACACTGAAGCTTTCTTT.

This clone was observed a few times. The chain links TRBV7-9 to TRBJ1-4; no firm D call. The CDR3 has 14 residues. Germline loops: CDR1 SEHNR, CDR2 FQNEAQ (reference sequence). The V end was cut by 3 bases, the J end by 5 bases, with 10 bases between. Written as DNA, the CDR3 is TGTGCCAGCAGCTTGCCGTTTCGGAATGAAAAACTGTTTTTT. Its translation is CASSLPFRNEKLFF.

This clone was observed a few times. This chain joins TRBV4-1 and TRBJ2-5; a possible D gene is TRBD2 (5 bases). V was shortened by 5 bases and J by 3 bases, with 10 bases between the two germline ends. The CDR3 is 13 amino acids. CDR1 is MGHRA and CDR2 is YSYEKL in the germline V gene. The CDR3 loop is CASSTRLKETQYF. CDR3 DNA sequence: TGCGCCAGCAGCACGAGACTAAAAGAGACCCAGTACTTC.

The V gene is TRBV5-1, the J gene TRBJ2-7; 9 bases are a match to TRBD1. V gave up 4 bases and J gave up 4 bases; unmatched junction bases: 9. The CDR3 runs to 15 residues. Germline CDR1 is SGHRS and CDR2 is YFSETQ. CDR3 residues: CASSGLTGGRYEQYF. CDR3 nucleotides: TGCGCCAGCAGCGGACTAACAGGGGGCAGGTACGAGCAGTACTTC.

J is TRBJ1-1 and V is TRBV7-9; D call uncertain. There are 15 residues in the CDR3. Per the germline V gene, CDR1 is SEHNR and CDR2 is FQNEAQ (reference sequence). Trimming stripped 5 bases from V and 0 bases from J, with 13 bases between. In DNA, the CDR3 is TGTGCCAGCAGCCCAACACAGTTGATGAACACTGAAGCTTTCTTT. Its protein is CASSPTQLMNTEAFF.

The chain carries TRBV6-5 and TRBJ1-5; a possible D gene is TRBD1 (6 bases). The CDR3 length is 15 residues. Deletions cut 8 bases from V and 0 bases from J, with 14 bases between. CDR1 MNHEY and CDR2 SVGAGI come from the germline V gene. The CDR3 spells CASGLGGGSNQPQHF. CDR3 sequence (DNA): TGTGCCAGCGGGTTAGGGGGTGGTAGCAATCAGCCCCAGCATTTT.

The chain combines TRBV2 with TRBJ1-1; D is unresolved. V was trimmed by 5 bases and J by 8 bases, leaving 6 bases between them. This CDR3 is 10 amino acids long. The germline CDR1 and CDR2 sequences are SNHLY and FYNNEI. The CDR3 region is CASSLREAFF. The CDR3 coding sequence is TGTGCCAGCAGTCTCAGAGAAGCTTTCTTT.

This clone turned up a few times. V and J are TRBV6-5 and TRBJ2-7; 7 bases fit TRBD1. This CDR3 region has 15 residues. V dropped 2 bases and J dropped 3; count of bases not matched to a gene: 7. The V gene's germline CDR1 is MNHEY and CDR2 SVGAGI. The CDR3 is CASSYRRQGNYEQYF. The DNA for the CDR3 is TGTGCCAGCAGTTACCGCCGACAGGGAAACTACGAGCAGTACTTC.

The chain links TRBV9 to TRBJ2-2, with TRBD1 matching over 7 bases. CDR3 size: 16 residues. Germline trimming cut 4 bases from V and 0 bases from J; bases unmatched to any gene: 6. Germline assignment: CDR1 SGDLS and CDR2 YYNGEE. The CDR3 DNA follows: TGTGCCAGCAGCACCCCGGGACAGCCGAACACCGGGGAGCTGTTTTTT. This sequence encodes CASSTPGQPNTGELFF. The full variable domain, rest sourced from reference TRBV9 and TRBJ2-2, is DSGVTQTPKHLITATGQRVTLRCSPRSGDLSVYWYQQSLDQGLQFLIQYYNGEERAKGNILERFSAQQFPDLHSELNLSSLELGDSALYFCASSTPGQPNTGELFFGEGSRLTVL.

This clone has only a few counts. Other DNA variants within this sample encode the same CDR3. The J gene is TRBJ1-5, the V gene TRBV28, with 9 bases lining up with TRBD1. V gave up 6 bases and J gave up 5 bases; unmatched junction bases: 5. CDR3 length: 14 residues. The germline CDR1 and CDR2 sequences are MDHEN and SYDVKM. CDR3 region: CASSPGQGDQPQHF. DNA for the CDR3: TGTGCCAGCAGCCCGGGACAGGGCGATCAGCCCCAGCATTTT.

The sample holds a few counts of this clone. The chain recombines TRBV5-1 with TRBJ2-3, with D possibly matching TRBD1 (6 bases). Germline values: CDR1 SGHRS, CDR2 YFSETQ. V shed 0 bases and J shed 3 bases, with 8 bases lying between them. There are 14 residues in the CDR3. The CDR3 DNA sequence: TGCGCCAGCAGCTTGGACAGGGATACAGATACGCAGTATTTT. This codes for CASSLDRDTDTQYF.

The J gene is TRBJ2-7, the V gene TRBV5-4; 7 nucleotides align to TRBD2. This CDR3 comprises 14 residues. With V trimmed by 6 bases and J by 6 bases, 12 bases remained unmatched. Germline CDR1 reads SGHNT; CDR2 reads YYREEE (reference sequence). The CDR3 sequence is CASNVGGRASEQYF. The CDR3 bases are TGTGCCAGCAATGTTGGAGGGAGGGCCAGCGAGCAGTACTTC.

This clone was counted only a few times. The rearrangement uses TRBV30 and TRBJ2-5; 10 positions agree with TRBD2. The V gene end was trimmed by 3 bases and the J gene end by 1 base; junction bases not matched to a gene: 2. Germline CDR1 is GTSNPN and CDR2 is SVGIG (reference sequence). The CDR3 runs to 14 residues. The CDR3 loop is CAWSGTSAQETQYF. The CDR3 region has the DNA TGTGCCTGGAGCGGGACTAGCGCCCAAGAGACCCAGTACTTC.